This T cell receptor beta chain was identified during a study of T cells in Graves' hyperthyroidism and ophthalmopathy (dated by TCRdb to the late 2010s). About the investigation overall: Peripheral blood was sampled at the time of initial diagnosis, prior to any treatment. The paper describes TCR Vbeta CDR3 sequencing of more than 120 peripheral blood samples, made up of some 42 ophthalmopathy patients, roughly 80 hyperthyroidism patients and some 17 progressor patients. An independent validation cohort of under 20 hyperthyroidism patients and approximately 17 patients who later progressed to ophthalmopathy tested prospective prediction of ophthalmopathy. TCR V-J signatures able to tell the groups apart were searched for in a discovery cohort of 90 to 100 patients, of whom 43 had Graves' ophthalmopathy and about 60 had stable Graves' hyperthyroidism. The roughly 90 discovery patients were divided at random into training and test sets in a 7:3 ratio. In addition, the study compared T-cell repertoires in thyroid tissue and in blood from six Graves' hyperthyroidism patients. After blood sampling, hyperthyroidism patients were treated with methimazole at a starting dose of 30 mg daily, and ophthalmopathy patients were treated with high-dose intravenous methylprednisolone. General study outcomes and caveats: No statistical method was used to set the sample size in advance, and investigators knew the group allocation. Most expanded thyroid clonotypes (frequency above 0.001) were also detected in blood, a finding suggesting that blood repertoires may reflect thyroid immune responses. In cross-validation, a model built on a 13 V-J signature told ophthalmopathy apart from stable hyperthyroidism with 87.88% sensitivity and approximately 84% specificity, and in testing the same model reached 80%/75%. In validation, the model predicted progression to ophthalmopathy with roughly 66% sensitivity and approximately 72% specificity, a median of 6.5 months before onset.

The TCR beta CDR3 regions were amplified from the RNA transcripts. For the first round of RT-PCR on the TCR CDR3, the HTBI primer set was used together with the Qiagen OneStep RT-PCR kit. Libraries were constructed in a second round of multiplex PCR, after which size selection and purification were carried out. Libraries were sequenced paired-end with 100 bp reads on an Illumina HiSeq2000. On the authors' methods: SOAPnuke was used to process the raw data, removing reads that contained adapters or uncalled bases, had a mean Phred below 15, or lacked an exact match to the constant primer or identifier. High-quality paired reads were merged using COPE v1.2.5, and each unique nucleotide sequence was defined as a clonotype. Clonotypes were aligned to IMGT TRBV, TRBD and TRBJ reference segments using MiTCR v1.1. Only V-J combinations with frequency above 0.0001, covering about 99% of repertoires, were analysed. The TCS score was defined as the ratio of F50 (clonal expansion) to E x V (chaos), calculated using BLOSUM62-based TCRdist between CDR3 peptides within each V-J. Welch's t-statistics and random forest reduced roughly 540 V-J features to about 12, which were used in a naive Bayes classifier (R e1071). TCRdb handled the public reads itself, with Q25 trimming in fastp and clone calling in MiXCR, and kept productive beta chains. Rows merge per CDR3 protein into single entries with the most common DNA and genes. Here the V and J calls rest on TCRdb's processing, not on the authors' analysis. The sample yields some 720,000 distinct CDR3 sequences; 16% were counted once. Of the sample, under 10% falls within the top ten clones.

Stable Graves' hyperthyroidism was defined as no progression to ophthalmopathy during 18 months of follow-up. Hyperthyroidism patients were newly diagnosed, had a disease duration of under 2 months, and were aged 18 to 65 years. Patients with uncontrolled infections, other autoimmune diseases, pregnancy or lactation were excluded. Diagnoses were established on the basis of clinical symptoms, serum thyroxine and TRAb, thyroid ultrasound, and orbital computed tomography. Ficoll-Paque density gradient centrifugation was used to isolate PBMCs from about 10 ml of fresh peripheral blood. Total RNA was extracted with Trizol reagent, and quality was checked on an Agilent 2100 Bioanalyzer. This clonotype has a count of ten or more. No antigen is known for it. The junction shows a germline mismatch at one end, possibly a read error. The germline V gene (reference sequence) gives CDR1 as SEHNR and CDR2 as FQNEAQ. The CDR3, cysteine through phenylalanine, is 13 amino acids long. Only the CDR3 part of the read is kept: 39 bases, read in frame from the first base.

The source of this sequence is a man between 18 and 35 years old with Graves' hyperthyroidism. In this chain, TRBV7-9 is recombined with TRBJ1-5; 7 bases in the junction line up with TRBD1. The specimen sequenced was blood. The CDR3 protein is CASSLTGYQPQHF. The sequenced DNA: TGCGCCAGCAGCTTGACAGGGTATCAGCCCCAGCATTTT.